The 8 T cell receptor beta chains reported below all come from one sample, sequenced in a study of human T cells and chemical hapten exposure. TCRdb used MiXCR to reprocess the RACE reads, holding one entry per CDR3 protein. The sample lists about 74,000 distinct CDR3 sequences; around a third were seen once. Specified time point: patch test 1, 2 weeks after DPC sensitization. The sample's treatment: therapeutic diphenylcyclopropenone sensitization with weekly scalp DPC. Sequences were derived from whole blood, sampled in connection with sensitization to the hapten diphenylcyclopropenone (DPC). The receptor set was obtained from a man in his forties or fifties with alopecia areata. Some clones in this sample may be carry-over from other donors' samples.

The rearrangement uses TRBV2 and TRBJ2-1, with D unresolved. Germline CDR1 SNHLY, CDR2 FYNNEI. The CDR3 contains 10 residues. Trimming took 11 bases from V and 10 from J, leaving 12 bases between them. CDR3 region: CAGLRQEQFF. CDR3 nucleotides: TGTGCCGGCCTAAGACAAGAGCAGTTCTTC.

This clonotype has only a few counts. The rearrangement joins TRBV6-2 or TRBV6-3 to TRBJ2-1; TRBD2 aligns across 11 bases. Trimming cost V 6 bases and J 10 bases; bases outside gene matches: 26. Per germline, CDR1 MNHEY and CDR2 SVGEGT. The CDR3 runs 20 residues. In nucleotides, the CDR3 is TGTGCCAGCAGAGGCCGGGCTAGCGGGAGGTTCCCTTCTTACAATGTAGAGCAGTTCTTC. The encoded protein is CASRGRASGRFPSYNVEQFF.

This chain links TRBV24-1 with TRBJ2-1; 7 nucleotides agree with TRBD2. Looked up from germline, CDR1 is KGHDR and CDR2 is SFDVKD. Trimming removed 5 bases from V and 1 base from J; junction bases left unmatched: 7. This CDR3 spans 16 amino acids. CDR3 residues: CATSVGRTGSYNEQFF. The CDR3 nucleotides are TGTGCCACCAGTGTCGGGAGGACTGGGTCCTACAATGAGCAGTTCTTC.

V is TRBV7-9 and J is TRBJ2-7, with D tentatively TRBD2 (6 bases). The V end was cut by 5 bases, the J end by 6 bases, with 17 bases between. This CDR3 is built from 14 residues. The V gene's germline CDR1 is SEHNR and CDR2 FQNEAQ (reference sequence). The CDR3 reads CASSIEGLSVEQYF. CDR3 nucleotide sequence: TGTGCCAGCAGCATAGAGGGACTTTCAGTCGAGCAGTACTTC.

The chain employs TRBV28 and TRBJ2-3; 10 bases align to TRBD2. Looked up from germline, CDR1 is MDHEN and CDR2 is SYDVKM. The CDR3 totals 17 residues. After removal of 5 bases from V and 3 bases from J, the junction contained 11 bases not matched to a gene. This CDR3 reads CASSRTGTSAGTDTQYF. The DNA of the CDR3 is TGTGCCAGCAGTCGGACCGGGACTAGCGCGGGGACAGATACGCAGTATTTT.

The chain employs TRBV20-1 and TRBJ2-3, with TRBD2 as a possible D gene (6 bases). Trimming shortened V by 0 bases and J by 3 bases, and 13 bases separated the two germline ends. This CDR3 is 15 amino acids long. Germline assignment: CDR1 DFQATT and CDR2 SNEGSKA (reference sequence). The DNA of the CDR3 is TGCAGTGCTAGAGATTCCCGGGGAGGTACAGATACGCAGTATTTT. This sequence encodes CSARDSRGGTDTQYF.

The chain combines TRBV2 with TRBJ2-2; 7 bases line up with TRBD1. Trimming at V came to 6 bases and at J to 3 bases, leaving 7 bases not matched to a gene. In germline, CDR1 is SNHLY, CDR2 FYNNEI. This CDR3 contains 15 residues. The CDR3 DNA follows: TGTGCCAGCAGAGAAAGGGACAGAGACACCGGGGAGCTGTTTTTT. Translating it yields CASRERDRDTGELFF. The whole variable domain, filled in from reference TRBV2 and TRBJ2-2, reads EPEVTQTPSHQVTQMGQEVILRCVPISNHLYFYWYRQILGQKVEFLVSFYNNEISEKSEIFDDQFSVERPDGSNFTLKIRSTKLEDSAMYFCASRERDRDTGELFFGEGSRLTVL.

This sequence joins TRBV7-9 and TRBJ2-5; D perhaps matches TRBD2 (6 bases). Trimming stripped 4 bases from V and 2 bases from J, with 14 bases between. The germline V gene has CDR1 SEHNR and CDR2 FQNEAQ (reference sequence). The CDR3 has 15 residues. As DNA, the CDR3 is TGTGCCAGCAGCTGGGCAGCGGGCGCACAAGAGACCCAGTACTTC. Protein sequence: CASSWAAGAQETQYF.